These T cell receptor beta chains were read from a single sample in a study of CD8 T cells in Susac syndrome. One entry per CDR3 protein results from TCRdb running MiXCR on the immunoSEQ multiplex PCR reads. The sample shows 190,000 or so distinct CDR3 sequences, over 90% of them seen only once. Sequencing was carried out using CD4+ T cells from PBMCs. All receptors come from a human donor with multiple sclerosis. CDR3s include the opening cysteine and the closing phenylalanine or tryptophan. A D gene is named only where the DNA matches it firmly. Rows may omit the clone size; those that give it use once, few, many or a size class.

>NA|NA|TRBJ2-3|TRBV7-9
CASSFVSAVPDTQYF
TGTGCCAGCAGCTTCGTTTCCGCAGTCCCAGATACGCAGTATTTT
>TRBD1|NA|TRBJ2-3|TRBV29-1
CSARGTVQGTQYF
TGCAGCGCCCGAGGGACAGTTCAGGGTACGCAGTATTTT
>NA|NA|TRBJ2-7|TRBV20-1
CSARSRGTYEQYF
TGCAGTGCTAGGTCGCGGGGAACCTACGAGCAGTACTTC
>NA|NA|TRBJ2-1|TRBV7-3
CASSSSGTGVLGEQFF
TGTGCCAGCAGCTCCTCCGGGACTGGGGTTCTCGGTGAGCAGTTCTTC
>NA|NA|TRBJ2-7|TRBV12-3/TRBV12-4
CASQTGQGIHEQYF
TGTGCCAGCCAAACCGGGCAGGGTATCCACGAGCAGTACTTC
>TRBD1|NA|TRBJ2-2|TRBV15
CATSAPDRAVTGELFF
TGTGCCACCAGCGCACCTGACAGGGCGGTCACCGGGGAGCTGTTTTTT
>TRBD2|NA|TRBJ2-2|TRBV5-1
CASSLLGGGATGELFF
TGCGCCAGCAGCTTGCTCGGCGGGGGGGCCACCGGGGAGCTGTTTTTT
>NA|NA|TRBJ2-7|TRBV5-1
CASSLGDNYEQYF
TGCGCCAGCAGCTTGGGGGACAACTACGAGCAGTACTTC
>NA|NA|TRBJ2-1|TRBV3-1
CASSQYLGSAYEQFF
TGTGCCAGCAGCCAGTATCTGGGCAGCGCCTATGAGCAGTTCTTC
>TRBD1|once|TRBJ1-5|TRBV7-9
CASSLEAGRNRGQPQHF
TGTGCCAGCAGCTTAGAGGCGGGACGGAACAGGGGGCAGCCCCAGCATTTT
>NA|NA|TRBJ2-3|TRBV5-1
CASSLNEATDTQYF
TGCGCCAGCAGCTTGAATGAAGCCACAGATACGCAGTATTTT
>NA|NA|TRBJ2-5|TRBV29-1
CSVEGEWRETQYF
TGCAGCGTTGAAGGGGAATGGAGGGAGACCCAGTACTTC
>NA|NA|TRBJ1-2|TRBV29-1
CSAVWQREDTF
TGCAGCGCCGTGTGGCAGCGGGAGGACACCTTC
>TRBD2|NA|TRBJ2-7|TRBV14
CASSQALAGTYEQYF
TGTGCCAGCAGCCAAGCACTAGCGGGGACCTACGAGCAGTACTTC
>NA|NA|TRBJ1-5|TRBV2
CASTGLSNQPQHF
TGTGCCAGCACAGGGCTGAGCAATCAGCCCCAGCATTTT
>NA|NA|TRBJ2-5|TRBV29-1
CSLMTGQTQYF
TGCAGCCTAATGACCGGTCAGACCCAGTACTTC
>TRBD1|NA|TRBJ2-7|TRBV5-1
CASSLRDRGRWEQYF
TGCGCCAGCAGCTTGAGGGACAGGGGGCGCTGGGAGCAGTACTTC
>TRBD2|NA|TRBJ2-1|TRBV29-1
CSVARPAGLHNEQFF
TGCAGCGTTGCACGACCAGCGGGACTGCACAATGAGCAGTTCTTC
>NA|NA|TRBJ2-1|TRBV3-1
CASTWGDDEQFF
TGTGCCAGCACCTGGGGTGACGATGAGCAGTTCTTC